The present T cell receptor (beta chain) was sequenced within a study of shared T cell receptors in the human thymus. The CDR3 loop spans 16 amino acids. Germline lookup yields CDR1 KGHSH and CDR2 LQKENI. V lost 3 bases to trimming and J lost 3 bases; unmatched junction nucleotides: 5. The data were produced by immunoSEQ multiplex PCR, yet TCRdb's version contains in-frame clones alone and is incomplete. The table lists about 610,000 clones, 88% of them singletons. These data were also filed under a second study, of human thymus T cells. This second report adds: Donation came from healthy Finnish infants having corrective surgery for congenital heart defects. Resections were taken during corrective heart surgery, and the thymus tissue came from these. Among unrelated individuals, related research reported thymic repertoires that overlapped highly.

V is TRBV18 and J is TRBJ2-3; TRBD2 agrees at 11 bases. The sequencing input was thymocytes. This receptor was obtained from a boy younger than two with a congenital heart defect. The CDR3 nucleotides read TGTGCCAGCTCACCTCTAGCGGGAGGTCGGACAGATACGCAGTATTTT. It is translated as CASSPLAGGRTDTQYF.